In its sample, the clone carrying this T cell receptor beta chain was seen many times. Patients counted as stable if ophthalmopathy did not develop within 18 months. Thyroid ultrasound, orbital computed tomography, clinical symptoms, and serum thyroxine and TRAb underpinned diagnoses. The CDR3 is made up of 13 amino acids. Trimming cost V 1 base and J 5 bases; bases outside gene matches: 4. Germline CDR1 is DFQATT and CDR2 is SNEGSKA (reference sequence). The data originate from a study of T cells in Graves' hyperthyroidism and ophthalmopathy. Researchers amplified the TCR beta CDR3 regions from RNA transcripts. Carried out on the TCR CDR3, a first-round RT-PCR used the HTBI primer set. TCRdb re-analysed the multiplex PCR reads in MiXCR, keeping a single row per CDR3 protein. The sample shows more than 500,000 distinct CDR3 sequences, 15% to 20% of them seen only once.

V is TRBV20-1 and J is TRBJ2-5, with 7 bases fitting TRBD2. The sequenced material came from blood. This TCR derives from a woman aged 25 to 39 with Graves' hyperthyroidism. The CDR3 loop is CSARVAGVETQYF. CDR3 DNA: TGCAGTGCTAGAGTTGCGGGAGTCGAGACCCAGTACTTC.